The 16 T cell receptor beta chains below come from one sample, sequenced in a study of identical twins. TCRdb reanalysed the 5' RACE reads using MiXCR and keeps one entry per CDR3 protein. Among a few hundred thousand distinct CDR3 sequences listed, roughly 9.5% were seen once. These data were also reused for a study on yellow fever vaccine responses in identical twins.

The sequenced material came from PBMCs. The source is a woman aged 18-35 years in good health.

The chain joins TRBV20-1 to TRBJ2-7, with 14 bases fitting TRBD2. The germline gives CDR1 DFQATT, CDR2 SNEGSKA (reference sequence). The CDR3 totals 15 residues. The V segment lost 5 bases and the J segment 3 bases; nucleotides outside the gene matches: 6. The chain's CDR3 is CSAAPGTSGSYEQYF. The CDR3 bases are TGCAGTGCTGCTCCCGGGACTAGCGGGAGCTACGAGCAGTACTTC.

V gene TRBV10-3 combines with J gene TRBJ2-1; TRBD2 matches at 8 bases. V lost 11 bases to trimming and J lost 7 bases; unmatched junction nucleotides: 13. Germline CDR1 and CDR2: ENHRY and SYGVKD. The CDR3 runs to 14 residues. CDR3: CASAGTSDTNEQFF. In DNA form, the CDR3 reads TGTGCCTCAGCCGGGACTAGTGATACGAATGAGCAGTTCTTC.

This clonotype was observed many times. The chain is built from TRBV12-3 or TRBV12-4 and TRBJ2-2, with 9 nucleotides matching TRBD1. There are 16 residues in the CDR3. With 3 bases clipped from V and 4 bases from J, the junction kept 6 bases outside the gene matches. In nucleotides, the CDR3 is TGTGCCAGCAGTTTTCCCGGGACAGGGCTCACCGGGGAGCTGTTTTTT. Encoded protein: CASSFPGTGLTGELFF.

This clonotype was counted only a few times. The genes are TRBV30 and TRBJ2-2; no firm D call. In germline, CDR1 is GTSNPN, CDR2 SVGIG (reference sequence). Trimming pared 3 bases from V and 4 bases from J, leaving 9 bases between. This CDR3 spans 13 amino acids. The DNA of the CDR3 is TGTGCCTGGAGCGAAGACCTCACCGGGGAGCTGTTTTTT. Protein product: CAWSEDLTGELFF.

This chain links TRBV5-1 with TRBJ2-5; 7 bases agree with TRBD2. Trimming cost V 4 bases and J 7 bases; bases outside gene matches: 7. Germline V gene data show CDR1 as SGHRS and CDR2 as YFSETQ. This CDR3 comprises 13 residues. The CDR3 loop is CASSEGPGGTQYF. CDR3 in DNA: TGCGCCAGCAGCGAGGGACCGGGGGGGACCCAGTACTTC.

A word on this clonotype: This may be a read error: a much more frequent sequence differs by one nucleotide. The chain couples TRBV4-1 to TRBJ2-2; D is perhaps TRBD2 (5 bases). CDR3 size: 15 residues. Looked up from germline, CDR1 is MGHRA and CDR2 is YSYEKL. The CDR3 loop reads CASSQVPANTGEPFF. The DNA for the CDR3 is TGCGCCAGCAGCCAAGTCCCAGCGAACACCGGGGAGCCGTTTTTT.

The rearrangement joins TRBV27 to TRBJ1-2; a possible D gene is TRBD1 (5 bases). This CDR3 is 14 amino acids long. In germline, CDR1 is MNHEY, CDR2 SMNVEV (reference sequence). Trimming took 3 bases from V and 3 from J, leaving 11 bases between them. DNA for the CDR3: TGTGCCAGCAGTTTTTCGTCCAGGGACTATGGCTACACCTTC. Protein product: CASSFSSRDYGYTF.

This clonotype was recorded at least ten times. The chain links TRBV10-3 to TRBJ1-5; the match to TRBD1 covers 7 bases. Losses at the gene ends were 2 bases for V and 7 bases for J; bases not matched to a gene: 8. The germline V gene encodes CDR1 ENHRY and CDR2 SYGVKD. The CDR3 has 15 residues. The CDR3 nucleotides read TGTGCCATCAGTGAGGGCGAGGGGGCCACGCAGCCCCAGCATTTT. It is translated as CAISEGEGATQPQHF.

This clonotype was counted between two and nine times. The V call is TRBV21-1, the J call TRBJ2-7; the table's D call TRBD1 went unverified against the DNA. TRBV21-1 is a known pseudogene. The CDR3 contains 17 residues. The CDR3 sequence: CASSQPGQGGIWHEQYF. Here the CDR3 DNA reads TGTGCCAGCAGCCAGCCGGGACAGGGCGGAATTTGGCACGAGCAGTACTTC.

In this sample, this clonotype turned up a few times. The chain is built from TRBV18 and TRBJ2-1, with D tentatively TRBD2 (5 bases). V was trimmed by 2 bases and J by 6 bases, leaving 14 bases between them. Germline CDR1 and CDR2: KGHSH and LQKENI. This CDR3 is built from 15 residues. The CDR3 DNA is TGTGCCAGCTCACCATCCCGGGATTGGAGCAATGAGCAGTTCTTC. It yields the protein CASSPSRDWSNEQFF.

The rearrangement uses TRBV15 and TRBJ2-1; no firm D call. Deletions cut 0 bases from V and 4 bases from J, with 10 bases between. CDR1 is LNHNV, CDR2 YYDKDF, per germline (reference sequence). This CDR3 has 15 residues. CDR3 residues: CATSRDIEQYNEQFF. The CDR3 bases are TGTGCCACCAGCAGAGATATAGAGCAATACAATGAGCAGTTCTTC. The full variable domain, with the rest looked up from reference TRBV15 and TRBJ2-1, is DAMVIQNPRYQVTQFGKPVTLSCSQTLNHNVMYWYQQKSSQAPKLLFHYYDKDFNNEADTPDNFQSRRPNTSFCFLDIRSPGLGDTAMYLCATSRDIEQYNEQFFGPGTRLTVL.

The chain combines TRBV2 with TRBJ1-5; TRBD1 is a possible D gene (6 bases). This CDR3 contains 15 residues. Germline CDR1 reads SNHLY; CDR2 reads FYNNEI. Trimming left V 6 bases short and J 3 bases short, with 15 bases between. CDR3 DNA: TGTGCCAGCAGGGCCGGGACAAACGACAATCAGCCCCAGCATTTT. This sequence encodes CASRAGTNDNQPQHF.

The rearrangement joins TRBV15 to TRBJ2-7; 9 bases agree with TRBD1. The ends lost 0 bases at V and 3 bases at J; junction bases unmatched: 3. The CDR3 is 15 residues long. Per the germline V gene, CDR1 is LNHNV and CDR2 is YYDKDF (reference sequence). CDR3 sequence (DNA): TGTGCCACCAGCAGAGATACAGGGGGCGTCTACGAGCAGTACTTC. This gives the protein CATSRDTGGVYEQYF. Full variable domain (outside the CDR3, taken from reference TRBV15 and TRBJ2-7): DAMVIQNPRYQVTQFGKPVTLSCSQTLNHNVMYWYQQKSSQAPKLLFHYYDKDFNNEADTPDNFQSRRPNTSFCFLDIRSPGLGDTAMYLCATSRDTGGVYEQYFGPGTRLTVT.

The chain is built from TRBV28 and TRBJ2-1; D gene unclear. CDR3 size: 13 residues. Looked up from germline, CDR1 is MDHEN and CDR2 is SYDVKM. With 3 bases removed from V and 6 bases from J, the gap between germline ends came to 9 bases. The DNA of the CDR3 is TGTGCCAGCAGTTTGGGTTTCGCCAATGAGCAGTTCTTC. It translates to CASSLGFANEQFF.

This clonotype was seen a handful of times. This chain connects TRBV29-1 to TRBJ2-2; 10 bases map to TRBD1. This CDR3 comprises 14 residues. J was trimmed by 5 bases and V by 5 bases; bases with no gene match: 5. The germline gives CDR1 SQVTM, CDR2 ANQGSEA. The CDR3 loop is CSVTGTGETGELFF. CDR3 coding DNA: TGCAGCGTTACCGGGACAGGGGAGACCGGGGAGCTGTTTTTT.

This clonotype was observed a few times. The rearrangement links TRBV12-3 or TRBV12-4 to TRBJ2-7; possibly TRBD1 or TRBD2 for D (7 bases each). Trimming shortened V by 6 bases and J by 1 base, and 16 bases separated the two germline ends. CDR3 size: 15 residues. The chain's CDR3 is CASRQGGGGSYEQYF. The CDR3 nucleotides read TGTGCCAGCAGACAAGGGGGCGGGGGATCCTACGAGCAGTACTTC.